Described below is a single T cell receptor (beta chain) sequence and its context. Its antigen is not identified. These data come from a study of T cell responses to AZD1222 COVID-19 vaccine. General study findings and limits: In the spike-specific TCR repertoire, nearly half reportedly target unmutated variant regions.

Trimming pared 7 bases from V and 3 bases from J, leaving 18 bases between. This CDR3 has 15 residues. The germline gives CDR1 MNHEY, CDR2 SVGAGI. Method: immunoSEQ multiplex PCR; TCRdb's copy keeps in-frame clones and lacks some. The data show approximately 100,000 clones, about 89% seen once. The chain uses TRBV6-5 and TRBJ1-1; D is unresolved. The sample here was peripheral blood, taken on day 0 of AZD1222 vaccination. The source is an adult in good health. In DNA, the CDR3 is TGTGCCAGCACCCTCGAGGGAGGAATGGACACTGAAGCTTTCTTT. It translates to CASTLEGGMDTEAFF.